The rows below give T cell receptor beta chains drawn from one sample of a study of long-term antiretroviral therapy in people with HIV. Here immunoSEQ multiplex PCR was the method, and the copy in TCRdb shows in-frame clones only, minus some. Here the sample spans roughly 3,500 clones, roughly 88% being singletons. This sample comprised unsorted PBMCs, obtained 0.3 years after starting antiretroviral therapy. The receptor source for this set is a woman aged 50 to 60 with HIV. Both conserved end residues are part of each CDR3. Fields, in order: J gene, V gene, D gene, CDR3 protein. The D gene is left open where the match is weak.

TRBJ2-1 | TRBV4-3 | NA | CASSQGGGTISYNEQFF
TRBJ1-5 | TRBV29-1 | NA | CSAGVSNQPQHF
TRBJ2-7 | TRBV20-1 | NA | CSASGPYEQYF
TRBJ2-1 | TRBV5-1 | TRBD1 | CASSIRQGLRYNEQFF
TRBJ2-5 | TRBV19 | NA | CASSDGLTETQYF
TRBJ1-5 | TRBV5-1 | NA | CASSLETGNNQPQHF
TRBJ2-2 | TRBV7-7 | TRBD2 | CASSLLAGGPGELFF
TRBJ1-1 | TRBV19 | NA | CASSIPAGSGTEAFF
TRBJ1-5 | TRBV4-1 | NA | CASSQEPGYTQPQHF
TRBJ2-2 | TRBV27 | NA | CASSLFSGAATGELFF
TRBJ2-5 | TRBV7-3 | TRBD2 | CASSLTLAGMETQYF
TRBJ2-1 | TRBV10-3 | NA | CAISGSEYNEQFF
TRBJ2-7 | TRBV6-5 | NA | CASAGTVAYEQYF
TRBJ2-7 | TRBV10-3 | TRBD1 | CAISRQGYEQYF
TRBJ2-2 | TRBV19 | TRBD2 | CASSPRLAGTGELFF
TRBJ1-1 | TRBV15 | TRBD1 | CATRPGQGSEAFF
TRBJ1-3 | TRBV5-1 | NA | CASSLTAAGTSGNTIYF
TRBJ1-2 | TRBV11-2 | NA | CASSLDPGDYGYTF
TRBJ1-4 | TRBV19 | NA | CASSIELVATNEKLFF
TRBJ1-5 | TRBV19 | NA | CASASGVGQPQHF
TRBJ1-2 | TRBV30 | NA | CAWSSRRAYGYTF
TRBJ2-3 | TRBV4-2 | NA | CASSQDFFVGQGDTQYF
TRBJ2-1 | TRBV6-5 | TRBD2 | CASSYSRGGSYNEQFF
TRBJ1-3 | TRBV5-1 | NA | CASSLEASSGNTIYF
TRBJ2-2 | TRBV19 | TRBD2 | CASSMEGLGLASLNTGELFF
TRBJ2-3 | TRBV19 | NA | CASSIGARTADTQYF
TRBJ2-3 | TRBV11-1 | TRBD2 | CASSPTSGSPYTQYF
TRBJ1-2 | TRBV2 | TRBD1 | CASTKTGNYGYTF
TRBJ2-3 | TRBV14 | NA | CASSQDFGSVPDTQYF
TRBJ1-4 | TRBV6-1 | NA | CASSEPGENEKLFF
TRBJ1-1 | TRBV4-2 | NA | CASSQVLSFYTEAFF
TRBJ1-2 | TRBV5-4 | NA | CASSFVGSTNYGYTF
TRBJ2-7 | TRBV9 | NA | CASSPTPGFSYEQYF
TRBJ2-5 | TRBV9 | NA | CASSTQGRETQYF
TRBJ2-7 | TRBV12-5 | NA | CASGFSYGGGEQYF
TRBJ2-1 | TRBV10-2 | NA | CASSELTPKQFF
TRBJ2-2 | TRBV5-1 | TRBD2 | CASSLNLAGVNTGELFF
TRBJ2-7 | TRBV11-3 | TRBD2 | CASPFMGGGPFRQYF
TRBJ1-5 | TRBV7-2 | TRBD1 | CASSSAGQGNQPQHF
TRBJ1-1 | TRBV5-6 | NA | CASSLVYRGGDEAFF
TRBJ2-2 | TRBV6-1 | TRBD1 | CATKDRVDTGELFF
TRBJ2-5 | TRBV30 | TRBD1 | CAWSPGQAPQYF
TRBJ1-5 | TRBV19 | NA | CASSLGIDYPQPQHF
TRBJ2-5 | TRBV6-5 | NA | CASSYVGQSGGETQYF
TRBJ2-5 | TRBV29-1 | TRBD1 | CSVTTGVETQYF
TRBJ2-3 | TRBV10-3 | NA | CATAVDTDTQYF
TRBJ1-5 | TRBV19 | TRBD1 | CASSTRRDRDGQPQHF
TRBJ2-1 | TRBV27 | NA | CASSLMGYDEQFF
TRBJ2-2 | TRBV19 | TRBD2 | CASSKLAGNTGELFF
TRBJ2-7 | TRBV7-9 | TRBD1 | CASSPPGTGLYEQYF
TRBJ2-7 | TRBV11-1 | TRBD2 | CASSSDSGFYEQYF
TRBJ2-5 | TRBV7-2 | TRBD2 | CASSLVRGGQETQYF
TRBJ2-2 | TRBV30 | NA | CAWSAAARELFF
TRBJ2-7 | TRBV11-2 | TRBD1 | CASSIRNPGQGGSEQYF
TRBJ2-7 | TRBV12-5 | NA | CASGSYETSNYEQYF